This T cell receptor beta chain was found in a study of siplizumab effects on memory and regulatory T cells. Findings and caveats of the study: Alloreactive sequences traceable to unstimulated CD4+ memory cells declined significantly under siplizumab.

Trimming took 4 bases from V and 0 from J, leaving 20 bases between them. The germline V gene encodes CDR1 MGHRA and CDR2 YSYEKL. The CDR3 spans 18 residues. The assay covered 75,000 to 100,000 TCR templates per sample. Sequencing used immunoSEQ multiplex PCR; TCRdb keeps in-frame clones, though not all of them. The table has 40,000 to 45,000 clones, roughly 90% seen once. As concerns this clone: Its antigen is currently unknown.

The sequenced sample consisted of naive CD4+ T cells sorted from blood. The chain joins TRBV4-1 to TRBJ2-3; D is tentatively TRBD1 or TRBD2 (6 bases each). The source is a human donor in good health. CDR3 DNA: TGCGCCAGCAGCCGTCCACCCGGGGGCGGATCTAGCACAGATACGCAGTATTTT. Translation gives CASSRPPGGGSSTDTQYF.